Included here is one TCR beta chain sequence, with context. Its specificity is not known. The data derive from a study of blood T cells in healthy people across ages. The authors ran a second PCR of about 6 to 11 cycles using a sample-barcoded 5' primer and a J-beta primer mix. MiXCR was run by TCRdb on the 5' RACE reads, yielding one entry per CDR3 protein. The table has roughly 2 million distinct CDR3 sequences, 49% seen once. Per germline, CDR1 SEHNR and CDR2 FQNEAQ (reference sequence). V was pared by 8 bases and J by 4 bases, with 4 bases of the junction left unmatched. CDR3 size: 13 residues. Notes on the study in general: Older age coincided with a roughly linear decline in TCR beta diversity per million T cells.

Every donor provided 7.5 to 10 milliliters of peripheral blood. Sequenced material: blood. The V and J genes are TRBV7-9 and TRBJ1-4, with TRBD1 matching over 7 bases. The sequence was collected from a woman aged 40 to 50 in good health. CDR3 residues: CASVDRINEKLFF. CDR3 in DNA: TGTGCCAGCGTGGACAGGATTAATGAAAAACTGTTTTTT.